The sample holds a few counts of the clone carrying this T cell receptor (beta chain). Its antigen is currently unknown. The sample is drawn from a study of T cells after yellow fever vaccination. Synthesis of TCR cDNA relied on 5'RACE template switching, which attached a universal primer site and UMIs. From the 5' RACE reads, TCRdb called clonotypes with MiXCR, one entry per CDR3 protein. Of under 700,000 distinct CDR3 sequences listed, around a sixth are singletons. Study-level results: Most primary-vaccination clones reappeared after the booster (around 95% CD4, about 88% CD8). Abundant clonotypes from the bulk population could have been carried over as contaminants into FACS-sorted repertoires.

Germline trimming cut 3 bases from V and 5 bases from J; bases unmatched to any gene: 5. This CDR3 is built from 15 residues. CDR1 is MNHEY, CDR2 SVGAGI, per germline. This clonotype was sampled from a man between 18 and 35 years old who received the YFV17D yellow fever vaccine. The rearrangement uses TRBV6-5 and TRBJ2-1; 9 bases are shared with TRBD2. The sequences come from PBMCs, collected less than 6 days after the first yellow fever vaccination. The CDR3 here is CASSYSASGDNEQFF. The CDR3 region has the DNA TGTGCCAGCAGTTATAGTGCTAGCGGGGACAATGAGCAGTTCTTC.